These 23 T cell receptor beta chains were all obtained from the same sample, sequenced in a study of T cell repertoires in cytomegalovirus infection (dated by TCRdb to between 2018 and 2021). Reading the label with the study, this specimen's treatment or condition is: in vitro stimulation with specific CMV peptide epitopes to enrich CMV-specific T cells. The instrument was an Illumina HiSeq 1500. TCRdb applied fastp at Q25 and MiXCR to the public reads, then kept only in-frame beta chains. CDR3 protein sequences are deduplicated, and each keeps its most common genes and DNA. The sample table records some 940,000 distinct CDR3 sequences; approximately 32% of these occur just once. The ten largest clones represent about an eighth of the sample. What these receptors recognize is not known. This sample comprised cultured CD8+ T cells from PBMCs, obtained from culture after CMV antigen stimulation. The source is a human donor in good health (CMV status not recorded). Some clones in this sample may be carry-over from other donors' samples.

This clonotype was counted only a few times. The chain is built from TRBV15 and TRBJ1-5; no reliable D call. The V gene lost 6 bases and the J gene lost 2 bases, with 14 bases spanning the gap. Germline loops: CDR1 LNHNV, CDR2 YYDKDF (reference sequence). The CDR3 runs 15 residues. In DNA, the CDR3 is TGTGCCACCAGAGGTGGCAGAGAGCGCAATCAGCCCCAGCATTTT. This sequence encodes CATRGGRERNQPQHF.

A word on this clonotype: Because the CDR3 is missing its conserved closing phenylalanine or tryptophan, this is likely a read error. Because the CDR3's place on the DNA is in doubt, the DNA is left out and the CDR3 is given as listed by TCRdb. The genes are TRBV19 and TRBJ1-1; no DNA check was done on the table's D call, TRBD1. Germline-derived CDR1 and CDR2 are LNHDA and SQIVND (reference sequence). The CDR3 length equals 13 residues, ends included. The CDR3 region is CASRFRGSPDLRS.

The chain couples TRBV27 to TRBJ1-5; D unclear. CDR3 size: 16 residues. Looked up from germline, CDR1 is MNHEY and CDR2 is SMNVEV (reference sequence). Trimming left V 2 bases short and J 0 bases short, with 11 bases between. CDR3 sequence (DNA): TGTGCCAGCAGTTTAGGAGGGCACCCTAGCAATCAGCCCCAGCATTTT. As protein: CASSLGGHPSNQPQHF.

This clonotype showed up just a few times. This chain connects TRBV7-3 to TRBJ2-1, with D possibly being TRBD1 (6 bases). The CDR3 consists of 15 residues. CDR1 is SGHTA, CDR2 FQGTGA, per germline. V lost 2 bases, J lost 6 bases, and 14 bases lay in between. The CDR3 DNA reads TGTGCCAGCAGCTTATTACAGGGCACAGGCAATGAGCAGTTCTTC. It is translated as CASSLLQGTGNEQFF. The full variable domain, its missing parts supplied by reference TRBV7-3 and TRBJ2-1, is GAGVSQTPSNKVTEKGKYVELRCDPISGHTALYWYRQSLGQGPEFLIYFQGTGAADDSGLPNDRFFAVRPEGSVSTLKIQRTERGDSAVYLCASSLLQGTGNEQFFGPGTRLTVL.

This chain uses TRBV19 with TRBJ1-1; D remains ambiguous. CDR1 is LNHDA, CDR2 SQIVND, per germline (reference sequence). This CDR3 has 12 residues. The germline V and J ends were trimmed by 6 bases and 2 bases, with 7 bases remaining between them. The CDR3 DNA reads TGTGCCAGTAGGGACTTCAACACTGAAGCTTTCTTT. Protein sequence: CASRDFNTEAFF.

This clonotype was seen a handful of times. This chain links TRBV11-1 with TRBJ1-1; TRBD1 agrees at 7 bases. The germline V gene encodes CDR1 SGHAT and CDR2 FQDESV (reference sequence). Trimming cost V 6 bases and J 3 bases; bases outside gene matches: 7. The length of the CDR3 is 14 residues. The CDR3 sequence is CASSLFDRDTEAFF. Here the CDR3 DNA reads TGTGCCAGCAGTCTATTTGACAGGGACACTGAAGCTTTCTTT. The full variable domain, with the rest looked up from reference TRBV11-1 and TRBJ1-1, is EAEVAQSPRYKITEKSQAVAFWCDPISGHATLYWYRQILGQGPELLVQFQDESVVDDSQLPKDRFSAERLKGVDSTLKIQPAELGDSAMYLCASSLFDRDTEAFFGQGTRLTVV.

The chain combines TRBV7-4 with TRBJ2-1, with TRBD2 matching over 11 bases. CDR3 length: 19 amino acids. The ends lost 5 bases at V and 3 bases at J; junction bases unmatched: 15. Germline V CDR1 and CDR2: SGHVT, SQSDAQ. CDR3: CASSGRYTGTSGIYNEQFF. DNA for the CDR3: TGTGCCAGCAGCGGACGCTACACCGGGACTAGCGGAATCTACAATGAGCAGTTCTTC. Filled out from reference TRBV7-4 and TRBJ2-1, the complete variable domain reads GAGVSQSPRYKVAKRGRDVALRCDSISGHVTLYWYRQTLGQGSEVLTYSQSDAQRDKSGRPSGRFSAERPERSVSTLKIQRTEQGDSAVYLCASSGRYTGTSGIYNEQFFGPGTRLTVL.

This clonotype has a handful of counts. This chain connects TRBV4-1 to TRBJ2-7; D gene unclear. V lost 0 bases and J 1 base, leaving 7 bases between the germline ends. CDR3 length equals 14 residues. Germline V gene sequence: CDR1 MGHRA, CDR2 YSYEKL. CDR3 nucleotide sequence: TGCGCCAGCAGCCAAGATCCAGCTTCCTACGAGCAGTACTTC. Amino acids: CASSQDPASYEQYF.

The chain employs TRBV4-1 and TRBJ2-1, with TRBD1 as a possible D gene (6 bases). Germline lookup yields CDR1 MGHRA and CDR2 YSYEKL. The CDR3 contains 14 residues. V shed 1 base and J shed 5 bases, with 9 bases lying between them. The CDR3 loop reads CASSQAGVDNEQFF. The CDR3 DNA reads TGCGCCAGCAGCCAAGCAGGGGTCGACAATGAGCAGTTCTTC.

This chain joins TRBV12-3 or TRBV12-4 and TRBJ2-5; D might be TRBD1 (6 bases). V was pared by 5 bases and J by 7 bases, with 14 bases between. CDR3 size: 13 residues. For the CDR3, the DNA is TGTGCCAGCAGTGATACAGGGAGCTCGACCCAGTACTTC. Encoded protein: CASSDTGSSTQYF.

V usage is TRBV29-1 and J usage is TRBJ1-2; 7 positions match TRBD1. J was trimmed by 4 bases and V by 7 bases; bases with no gene match: 12. Germline V CDR1 and CDR2: SQVTM, ANQGSEA. The CDR3 consists of 14 residues. The CDR3 DNA reads TGCAGCGCCTTGACAGGGTTTCCCTCCTATGGCTACACCTTC. Translation gives CSALTGFPSYGYTF.

The chain links TRBV5-1 to TRBJ1-5; the match to TRBD1 covers 7 bases. Germline CDR1 is SGHRS and CDR2 is YFSETQ. The V gene end was trimmed by 0 bases and the J gene end by 9 bases; junction bases not matched to a gene: 6. The CDR3 spans 14 residues. The CDR3 DNA follows: TGCGCCAGCAGCTTGGGACAGGGTGCATGGCCCCAGCATTTT. Translating it yields CASSLGQGAWPQHF.

The chain carries TRBV6-2 or TRBV6-3 and TRBJ1-2, with a tentative D call TRBD1 (6 bases). V dropped 2 bases and J dropped 2 bases, with 6 bases sitting between them. CDR3 length: 13 amino acids. Germline-derived CDR1 and CDR2 are MNHEY and SVGEGT. Here the CDR3 DNA reads TGTGCCAGCAGTTACCAGGGGAACTATGGCTACACCTTC. Its protein is CASSYQGNYGYTF.

Concerning this clonotype itself: One base away lies a much larger clone, so this may be a sequencing read error. The conserved final phenylalanine or tryptophan is absent from the CDR3, which likely points to a read error. The V gene is TRBV7-6, the J gene TRBJ1-3; 7 bases agree with TRBD1. This CDR3 has 17 amino acids. CDR1 is SGHVS, CDR2 FNYEAQ, per germline. The J segment lost 0 bases and the V segment lost 5 bases, leaving 10 bases of the junction unmatched. The CDR3 region is CASSPGQVPSSGNTIYV. The CDR3 region has the DNA TGTGCCAGCAGCCCAGGACAGGTGCCGAGCTCTGGAAACACCATATATGTT.

The chain has TRBV6-5 and TRBJ1-1; D perhaps matches TRBD1 (5 bases). Trimming took 1 base from V and 5 from J, leaving 14 bases between them. The CDR3 covers 15 residues. CDR1 and CDR2 (germline): MNHEY, SVGAGI. The CDR3 loop reads CASSYFHGGSTEAFF. The CDR3 region has the DNA TGTGCCAGCAGTTACTTCCACGGGGGAAGTACTGAAGCTTTCTTT.

The genes are TRBV12-3 or TRBV12-4 and TRBJ2-5; TRBD2 matches 8 bases. The junction had 2 bases not matched to a gene; V was cut back by 2 bases and J by 0 bases. This CDR3 comprises 15 residues. The CDR3 here is CASSLLAGYQETQYF. In DNA, the CDR3 is TGTGCCAGCAGTTTATTAGCGGGGTACCAAGAGACCCAGTACTTC.

V and J are TRBV5-4 and TRBJ2-3; the match to TRBD2 covers 9 bases. Losses at the gene ends were 2 bases for V and 4 bases for J; bases not matched to a gene: 5. The CDR3 totals 15 residues. Germline V gene lookup returns CDR1 SGHNT and CDR2 YYREEE (reference sequence). The DNA for the CDR3 is TGTGCCAGCAGCTTTCTTAGCGGGGGATCAGATACGCAGTATTTT. Translated, it gives CASSFLSGGSDTQYF.

This rearrangement joins TRBV5-1 to TRBJ1-3; 7 bases match TRBD1. The V gene's germline CDR1 is SGHRS and CDR2 YFSETQ. The CDR3 runs to 14 residues. The trim removed 4 bases at V and 9 bases at J, leaving 10 bases unmatched. The CDR3, as DNA: TGCGCCAGCAGCGCCGACAGGGAATGGGGCACCATATATTTT. Encoded protein: CASSADREWGTIYF.

The rearrangement joins TRBV27 to TRBJ1-1; D remains ambiguous. This CDR3 comprises 14 residues. Germline V lookup: CDR1 MNHEY, CDR2 SMNVEV (reference sequence). V was cut by 8 bases and J by 4 bases, with 17 bases left in between. The CDR3 reads CASRSGPYGTEAFF. The CDR3 nucleotides read TGTGCCAGCCGGTCGGGCCCTTATGGCACTGAAGCTTTCTTT.

This clonotype was counted a few times. The rearrangement uses TRBV7-6 and TRBJ2-3; TRBD2 matches 9 bases. Trimming at V came to 2 bases and at J to 0 bases, leaving 6 bases not matched to a gene. This CDR3 is 17 amino acids long. Germline V gene data show CDR1 as SGHVS and CDR2 as FNYEAQ. The CDR3 DNA reads as TGTGCCAGCAGCTTAAGAGAGCGGGGGGCCAGCACAGATACGCAGTATTTT. Protein: CASSLRERGASTDTQYF.

This chain connects TRBV6-2 or TRBV6-3 to TRBJ1-1; D ambiguous. Germline loops: CDR1 MNHEY, CDR2 SVGEGT. This CDR3 comprises 14 residues. V shed 2 bases and J shed 4 bases, with 11 bases lying between them. The CDR3 sequence is CASSYSETGTEAFF. The CDR3 DNA is TGTGCCAGCAGTTACAGTGAGACGGGCACTGAAGCTTTCTTT.

CDR3 in DNA: TGTGCCAGCACTATACTAGGGGCGAACTATGGCTACACCTTC. Translation gives CASTILGANYGYTF. The chain combines TRBV7-9 with TRBJ1-2; TRBD1 might be the D (5 bases). This CDR3 has 14 amino acids. Trimming stripped 7 bases from V and 2 bases from J, with 14 bases between. The germline CDR1 and CDR2 sequences are SEHNR and FQNEAQ (reference sequence). The complete variable domain, with remaining parts taken from reference TRBV7-9 and TRBJ1-2, reads DTGVSQNPRHKITKRGQNVTFRCDPISEHNRLYWYRQTLGQGPEFLTYFQNEAQLEKSRLLSDRFSAERPKGSFSTLEIQRTEQGDSAMYLCASTILGANYGYTFGSGTRLTVV.

V usage is TRBV29-1 and J usage is TRBJ2-1; D call uncertain. V was clipped by 7 bases and J by 8 bases, with 15 bases between them. The CDR3 loop spans 12 amino acids. The germline V gene has CDR1 SQVTM and CDR2 ANQGSEA. The CDR3 reads CSAEETLHEQFF. In DNA, the CDR3 is TGCAGCGCCGAGGAAACACTCCATGAGCAGTTCTTC.